These 31 T cell receptor beta chains originate from one sample sequenced in a study of T cell responses to AZD1222 COVID-19 vaccine. Sequencing used immunoSEQ multiplex PCR; TCRdb keeps in-frame clones, though not all of them. The sample includes about 180,000 clones, roughly nine tenths of them seen just once. Sequenced here: peripheral blood, sampled on day 0 of AZD1222 vaccination. The receptors here all came from an adult in good health.

The V gene is TRBV7-9, the J gene TRBJ2-3, with D tentatively TRBD2 (7 bases). The CDR3 covers 13 residues. CDR1 and CDR2 (germline): SEHNR, FQNEAQ (reference sequence). V lost 5 bases, J lost 5 bases, and 11 bases lay in between. The CDR3 loop reads CASSLRGGDTQYF. CDR3 nucleotide sequence: TGTGCCAGCAGCCTGAGGGGGGGAGATACGCAGTATTTT.

The V gene is TRBV21-1, the J gene TRBJ2-5; the table's D call of TRBD2 was not tested on the DNA. TRBV21-1 is annotated as a pseudogene. The CDR3 extends over 14 amino acids. This chain's CDR3 is CASSKRGGGETQYF. The CDR3 coding sequence is TGTGCCAGCAGCAAACGGGGGGGCGGGGAGACCCAGTACTTC.

The rearrangement links TRBV27 to TRBJ2-2; TRBD2 agrees at 11 bases. Germline loops: CDR1 MNHEY, CDR2 SMNVEV (reference sequence). The CDR3 runs to 17 residues. V lost 3 bases to trimming and J lost 0 bases; unmatched junction nucleotides: 3. CDR3 region: CASSFLAGGTNTGELFF. As DNA, the CDR3 is TGTGCCAGCAGTTTCCTAGCGGGAGGAACGAACACCGGGGAGCTGTTTTTT.

In its sample, this clone was seen once. The V gene is TRBV6-5, the J gene TRBJ1-2; 7 bases map to TRBD1. CDR3 length: 14 residues. The trim removed 6 bases at V and 5 bases at J, leaving 9 bases unmatched. Germline V gene sequence: CDR1 MNHEY, CDR2 SVGAGI. The CDR3 bases are TGTGCCAGCAGCAAAGAACAGGGGTGGTATGGCTACACCTTC. As protein: CASSKEQGWYGYTF.

The gene calls are TRBV19 and TRBJ2-2; 10 bases map to TRBD2. J was trimmed by 1 base and V by 5 bases; bases with no gene match: 4. From germline, CDR1 is LNHDA and CDR2 SQIVND (reference sequence). The CDR3 has 16 amino acids. The CDR3 DNA sequence: TGTGCCAGTAGTGGTGGACTAGCGGAGAACACCGGGGAGCTGTTTTTT. Protein: CASSGGLAENTGELFF.

The chain has TRBV6-6 and TRBJ2-2; 9 nucleotides agree with TRBD2. Germline V gene data show CDR1 as MNHNY and CDR2 as SVGAGI (reference sequence). J was trimmed by 0 bases and V by 5 bases; bases with no gene match: 10. The CDR3 is 18 residues long. CDR3 DNA: TGTGCCAGCAGTCTTTTAGTAGCGGGGGCGACGAACACCGGGGAGCTGTTTTTT. This codes for CASSLLVAGATNTGELFF.

This sequence joins TRBV5-1 and TRBJ1-2; TRBD1 matches at 8 bases. Germline V gives CDR1 SGHRS, CDR2 YFSETQ. J was trimmed by 4 bases and V by 1 base; bases with no gene match: 6. The CDR3 consists of 15 residues. The CDR3 sequence is CASSLSTGGPYGYTF. The CDR3 region has the DNA TGCGCCAGCAGCTTGAGTACAGGGGGTCCCTATGGCTACACCTTC.

The rearrangement links TRBV3-1 (or the pseudogene TRBV3-2) to TRBJ2-4; D perhaps matches TRBD2 (6 bases). V lost 6 bases and J lost 0, with 24 bases in between. CDR1 and CDR2 from the germline V gene are LGHDT and YNNKEL (reference sequence). The CDR3 extends over 19 amino acids. The CDR3 region has the DNA TGTGCCAGCAGTCCTAGACTAGAGTTTCTTAAGCCAGCCAAAAACATTCAGTACTTC. Translated: CASSPRLEFLKPAKNIQYF.

The rearrangement links TRBV5-1 to TRBJ2-3; a possible D gene is TRBD1 (6 bases). CDR1 is SGHRS and CDR2 is YFSETQ in the germline V gene. The CDR3 has 11 residues. The V gene lost 4 bases and the J gene lost 12 bases, with 12 bases spanning the gap. DNA for the CDR3: TGCGCCAGCAGCACCGGACAGCTACAGTATTTT. Translated: CASSTGQLQYF.

The V and J genes are TRBV5-4 and TRBJ2-7; D gene uncertain. Trimming left V 2 bases short and J 7 bases short, with 19 bases between. The germline V gene has CDR1 SGHNT and CDR2 YYREEE (reference sequence). The CDR3 has 15 amino acids. The DNA for the CDR3 is TGTGCCAGCAGCTTCAGCGACCCGGTAACTAAAGAGCAGTACTTC. As protein: CASSFSDPVTKEQYF.

Written as DNA, the CDR3 is TGTGCCAGTAGTTTTCCCCGGGACAGGAATCAGCCCCAGCATTTT. It yields the protein CASSFPRDRNQPQHF. The chain recombines TRBV19 with TRBJ1-5; the match to TRBD1 covers 8 bases. CDR3 length equals 15 residues. Germline loops: CDR1 LNHDA, CDR2 SQIVND (reference sequence). Trimming at V came to 5 bases and at J to 4 bases, leaving 7 bases not matched to a gene.

The chain joins TRBV16 to TRBJ1-4; possibly TRBD1 for D (5 bases). The ends were cut back, 10 bases at V and 6 bases at J, with 21 bases in the middle. The germline CDR1 and CDR2 sequences are KGHSY and FQNENV. This CDR3 is 15 amino acids long. CDR3 DNA: TGTGCCACCAAAATAGACAAAGGGGCCTATGAAAAACTGTTTTTT. Translated, it gives CATKIDKGAYEKLFF.

J is TRBJ2-2 and V is TRBV29-1; D is perhaps TRBD1 or TRBD2 (5 bases each). The CDR3 is 11 amino acids. V lost 4 bases to trimming and J lost 5 bases, with 5 bases between them. The germline gives CDR1 SQVTM, CDR2 ANQGSEA. CDR3 sequence: CSVGGTGELFF. The CDR3 DNA follows: TGCAGCGTTGGGGGGACCGGGGAGCTGTTTTTT.

This clone was counted a single time. CDR3 in amino acids: CAISSGLAGNTGELFF. In DNA form, the CDR3 reads TGTGCCATCAGCTCCGGACTAGCGGGTAACACCGGGGAGCTGTTTTTT. This chain links TRBV10-3 with TRBJ2-2, with 11 bases that match TRBD2. Germline values: CDR1 ENHRY, CDR2 SYGVKD. Trimming cost V 6 bases and J 2 bases; bases outside gene matches: 5. The CDR3 totals 16 residues.

CDR3 protein: CASNIQGLGYTF. The CDR3 nucleotides are TGTGCCAGCAACATACAGGGGTTAGGCTACACCTTC. V gene TRBV28 combines with J gene TRBJ1-2, with TRBD1 identical over 7 bases. V gave up 7 bases and J gave up 8 bases; unmatched junction bases: 7. Germline CDR1 MDHEN, CDR2 SYDVKM. CDR3 size: 12 residues.

The chain links TRBV10-1 to TRBJ1-1, with no clear D. The germline CDR1 and CDR2 sequences are WNHNN and SYGVQD (reference sequence). The CDR3 contains 14 residues. V was trimmed by 3 bases and J by 2 bases, leaving 10 bases between them. The CDR3 spells CASSETQKNTEAFF. The CDR3 bases are TGCGCCAGCAGTGAAACACAAAAAAACACTGAAGCTTTCTTT.

The chain uses TRBV5-6 and TRBJ1-5, with no clear D. V was pared by 0 bases and J by 7 bases, with 8 bases between. The germline CDR1 and CDR2 sequences are SGHDT and YYEEEE. The CDR3 sequence is 13 residues long. CDR3: CASSLGEGQPQHF. Here the CDR3 DNA reads TGTGCCAGCAGCTTGGGTGAGGGACAGCCCCAGCATTTT.

This chain links TRBV7-6 with TRBJ2-3; tentative D call: TRBD2 (6 bases). The germline V gene encodes CDR1 SGHVS and CDR2 FNYEAQ. V shed 1 base and J shed 6 bases, with 17 bases lying between them. There are 16 residues in the CDR3. The CDR3: CASSLGTGTHRDTQYF. The DNA of the CDR3 is TGTGCCAGCAGCTTAGGGACCGGGACTCACAGGGATACGCAGTATTTT.

The CDR3 DNA reads as TGTGCCAGCAGACCATGGACGGATACCGGGGAGCTGTTTTTT. This encodes CASRPWTDTGELFF. The chain uses TRBV25-1 and TRBJ2-2; D gene unclear. The germline V and J ends were trimmed by 6 bases and 5 bases, with 13 bases remaining between them. In germline, CDR1 is MGHDK, CDR2 SYGVNS. The CDR3 is 14 amino acids. Drawing the rest from reference TRBV25-1 and TRBJ2-2, the complete variable domain is EADIYQTPRYLVIGTGKKITLECSQTMGHDKMYWYQQDPGMELHLIHYSYGVNSTEKGDLSSESTVSRIRTEHFPLTLESARPSHTSQYLCASRPWTDTGELFFGEGSRLTVL.

This chain links TRBV28 with TRBJ1-6; D may be TRBD1 (5 bases). The V end lost 3 bases, the J end lost 6 bases, and 6 bases lay between the germline ends. The CDR3 consists of 13 residues. Germline-derived CDR1 and CDR2 are MDHEN and SYDVKM. The CDR3 loop reads CASSLGVNSPLHF. For the CDR3, the DNA is TGTGCCAGCAGTTTGGGGGTTAATTCACCCCTCCACTTT.

The table lists this clone with a count of one. The gene calls are TRBV19 and TRBJ2-7; D not certain. Per the germline V gene, CDR1 is LNHDA and CDR2 is SQIVND (reference sequence). V was pared by 5 bases and J by 5 bases, with 16 bases between. The CDR3 covers 14 residues. CDR3: CASSLSRSANEQYF. The CDR3 DNA reads as TGTGCCAGTAGTCTCTCCAGGAGCGCCAACGAGCAGTACTTC. Filled out from reference TRBV19 and TRBJ2-7, the complete variable domain reads DGGITQSPKYLFRKEGQNVTLSCEQNLNHDAMYWYRQDPGQGLRLIYYSQIVNDFQKGDIAEGYSVSREKKESFPLTVTSAQKNPTAFYLCASSLSRSANEQYFGPGTRLTVT.

This clone has a single count. The rearrangement links TRBV7-9 to TRBJ1-4; 8 nucleotides agree with TRBD1. CDR1 SEHNR and CDR2 FQNEAQ come from the germline V gene (reference sequence). V trimming: 5 bases; J trimming: 7 bases; junction bases outside the gene matches: 9. The CDR3 is 15 amino acids. Here the CDR3 DNA reads TGTGCCAGCAGCATTCGGACAGGGTGGGGTGAAAAACTGTTTTTT. It encodes CASSIRTGWGEKLFF.

This chain uses TRBV11-2 with TRBJ2-7; no firm D call. V dropped 3 bases and J dropped 5 bases, with 14 bases sitting between them. CDR1 and CDR2 from the germline V gene are SGHAT and FQNNGV. This CDR3 is built from 14 residues. The CDR3 reads CASSFTIPRNEQYF. In DNA form, the CDR3 reads TGTGCCAGCAGCTTCACAATACCGAGAAACGAGCAGTACTTC.

V and J are TRBV24-1 and TRBJ1-5; 8 nucleotides line up with TRBD1. This CDR3 is 16 amino acids long. Germline CDR1 KGHDR, CDR2 SFDVKD. V lost 4 bases to trimming and J lost 4 bases; unmatched junction nucleotides: 8. The CDR3 DNA sequence: TGTGCCACCAGTGACCGAGGACAGGGATGGAATCAGCCCCAGCATTTT. Its translation is CATSDRGQGWNQPQHF.

V usage is TRBV5-1 and J usage is TRBJ2-1; possible D gene TRBD2, 5 bases. Germline CDR1 and CDR2: SGHRS and YFSETQ. This CDR3 is 14 amino acids long. The V end was cut by 7 bases, the J end by 8 bases, with 19 bases between. The CDR3 loop is CASGGLGGGDEQFF. In DNA form, the CDR3 reads TGCGCCAGCGGCGGTTTAGGAGGTGGGGATGAGCAGTTCTTC.

The J gene is TRBJ1-1, the V gene TRBV11-2; no reliable D call. Germline CDR1 is SGHAT and CDR2 is FQNNGV. V lost 5 bases and J lost 4, with 17 bases in between. CDR3 size: 15 residues. CDR3 residues: CASSPTGSGSTEAFF. As DNA, the CDR3 is TGTGCCAGCAGCCCCACGGGATCCGGTAGCACTGAAGCTTTCTTT.

V usage is TRBV4-1 and J usage is TRBJ1-5; unclear D gene. CDR1 and CDR2 (germline): MGHRA, YSYEKL. Trimming pared 0 bases from V and 7 bases from J, leaving 13 bases between. This CDR3 has 15 residues. The CDR3 protein is CASSQEPGQKQPQHF. CDR3 DNA sequence: TGCGCCAGCAGCCAAGAACCAGGTCAGAAGCAGCCCCAGCATTTT.

This clone was found once. The chain combines TRBV7-8 with TRBJ1-5; maybe TRBD1 (5 bases). The V gene lost 0 bases and the J gene lost 6 bases, with 15 bases spanning the gap. Germline CDR1 and CDR2: SGHVS and FQNEAQ. The length of the CDR3 is 16 residues. This chain's CDR3 is CASSLAAGRLGQPQHF. DNA of the CDR3: TGTGCCAGCAGCTTAGCGGCAGGGCGATTGGGTCAGCCCCAGCATTTT. Complete variable domain (other parts from reference TRBV7-8 and TRBJ1-5): GAGVSQSPRYKVAKRGQDVALRCDPISGHVSLFWYQQALGQGPEFLTYFQNEAQLDKSGLPSDRFFAERPEGSVSTLKIQRTQQEDSAVYLCASSLAAGRLGQPQHFGDGTRLSIL.

This clone was counted a single time. Written as DNA, the CDR3 is TGTGCCAGCAGCATATTAACAGGGGCTGGGGCCAACGTCCTGACTTTC. Translation gives CASSILTGAGANVLTF. This rearrangement joins TRBV11-2 to TRBJ2-6, with 7 positions matching TRBD1. This CDR3 is built from 16 residues. Trimming at V came to 5 bases and at J to 2 bases, leaving 6 bases not matched to a gene. CDR1 SGHAT and CDR2 FQNNGV come from the germline V gene.

This clone was observed once. The genes are TRBV11-2 and TRBJ1-3; D unclear. V was clipped by 5 bases and J by 2 bases, with 19 bases between them. The V gene's germline CDR1 is SGHAT and CDR2 FQNNGV. This CDR3 spans 17 amino acids. CDR3 loop: CASSVREDLRTGNTIYF. The CDR3 bases are TGTGCCAGCAGCGTGCGGGAGGATCTAAGAACTGGAAACACCATATATTTT.

The chain carries TRBV13 and TRBJ2-7; tentative D call: TRBD1 (6 bases). The CDR3 is made up of 15 amino acids. Trimming removed 3 bases from V and 4 bases from J, with 16 bases in between. From germline, CDR1 is PRHDT and CDR2 FYEKMQ (reference sequence). Written as DNA, the CDR3 is TGTGCCAGCAGCTTTGGGGACAACCAGGGGTACGAGCAGTACTTC. It encodes CASSFGDNQGYEQYF.